One sample yielded the 25 T cell receptor beta chains listed below, sequenced in a study of T cells in localized non-small cell lung cancer. TCRdb keeps only in-frame clones here, not all; method: immunoSEQ multiplex PCR. This repertoire shows about 19,000 clones, about 90% found once; its top ten account for less than 4.5%. The sequencing here drew on peripheral blood, taken before any cancer treatment. Source of these receptors: a male donor aged 60 or over with stage I squamous cell lung carcinoma.

CDR3 bases: TGCAGCGTTAACGAGGGCACCGACGAGCAGTACTTC. Protein: CSVNEGTDEQYF. The chain links TRBV29-1 to TRBJ2-7; D possibly corresponds to TRBD2 (5 bases). The CDR3 totals 12 residues. Per germline, CDR1 SQVTM and CDR2 ANQGSEA. Trimming stripped 5 bases from V and 5 bases from J, with 13 bases between.

This chain joins TRBV27 and TRBJ2-2; 9 nucleotides agree with TRBD1. Germline V gives CDR1 MNHEY, CDR2 SMNVEV (reference sequence). The CDR3 has 15 residues. With 5 bases clipped from V and 7 bases from J, the junction kept 8 bases outside the gene matches. The CDR3, as DNA: TGTGCCAGCAGTGAACAACAGGGGGCGAACGGGGAGCTGTTTTTT. Translated: CASSEQQGANGELFF.

This clone was seen only once. The V gene is TRBV10-1, the J gene TRBJ2-7; TRBD1 matches 10 bases. After removal of 4 bases from V and 6 bases from J, the junction contained 12 bases not matched to a gene. The germline gives CDR1 WNHNN, CDR2 SYGVQD (reference sequence). The CDR3 contains 16 residues. CDR3 nucleotide sequence: TGCGCCAGCAGTGCCATTCGACAGGGGGCGAAAGCCGAGCAGTACTTC. Encoded protein: CASSAIRQGAKAEQYF.

The V and J genes are TRBV6-5 and TRBJ2-1, with D tentatively TRBD2 (6 bases). Looked up from germline, CDR1 is MNHEY and CDR2 is SVGAGI. V was clipped by 4 bases and J by 0 bases, with 10 bases between them. This CDR3 is 15 amino acids long. The CDR3 loop reads CASSSGAGSYNEQFF. The CDR3 region has the DNA TGTGCCAGCAGTTCGGGAGCGGGCTCCTACAATGAGCAGTTCTTC.

The chain links TRBV27 to TRBJ2-2, with 9 positions matching TRBD1. The V segment lost 6 bases and the J segment 4 bases; nucleotides outside the gene matches: 3. The CDR3 is made up of 14 amino acids. In germline, CDR1 is MNHEY, CDR2 SMNVEV (reference sequence). The CDR3 spells CASRPGQGTGELFF. DNA of the CDR3: TGTGCCAGCAGGCCGGGACAGGGCACCGGGGAGCTGTTTTTT.

The rearrangement uses TRBV5-6 and TRBJ2-5, with D unclear. In germline, CDR1 is SGHDT, CDR2 YYEEEE. The CDR3 totals 16 residues. The germline V and J ends were trimmed by 0 bases and 0 bases, with 12 bases remaining between them. CDR3 DNA: TGTGCCAGCAGCTTGGAGTTAGGTTTGTACCAAGAGACCCAGTACTTC. It codes for CASSLELGLYQETQYF.

This clone was detected a few times. The rearrangement joins TRBV18 to TRBJ1-1; D call uncertain. Germline CDR1 KGHSH, CDR2 LQKENI. Trimming left V 8 bases short and J 1 base short, with 11 bases between. The CDR3 runs 13 residues. The CDR3 reads CASVGMRNTEAFF. DNA for the CDR3: TGTGCCAGCGTAGGAATGAGGAACACTGAAGCTTTCTTT.

The chain couples TRBV7-9 to TRBJ2-4; D may correspond to TRBD1 or TRBD2 (5 bases each). V lost 5 bases, J lost 15 bases, and 14 bases lay in between. The germline V gene has CDR1 SEHNR and CDR2 FQNEAQ (reference sequence). This CDR3 has 11 residues. The CDR3 spells CASSLGTFVYF. The CDR3 coding sequence is TGTGCCAGCAGCCTTGGGACCTTTGTGTACTTC.

The J gene is TRBJ2-2, the V gene TRBV7-2; the D is unclear. Germline-derived CDR1 and CDR2 are SGHTA and FQGNSA. The CDR3 contains 13 residues. The germline V and J ends were trimmed by 7 bases and 0 bases, with 6 bases remaining between them. The CDR3 coding sequence is TGTGCCAGCATCCCCCCGAACACCGGGGAGCTGTTTTTT. This gives the protein CASIPPNTGELFF.

The V call is TRBV4-2, the J call TRBJ1-3, with TRBD1 as a possible D gene (5 bases). The germline V gene has CDR1 LGHNA and CDR2 YNFKEQ. The V end was cut by 4 bases, the J end by 2 bases, with 30 bases between. This CDR3 has 21 amino acids. The CDR3 sequence: CASSRKIGGSPSGGTGNTIYF. CDR3 DNA: TGTGCCAGCAGCCGAAAGATCGGGGGGTCCCCCTCCGGAGGTACTGGAAACACCATATATTTT.

This clone appeared a few times. The rearrangement uses TRBV30 and TRBJ1-2; weak D call: TRBD1 (5 bases). The CDR3 loop spans 14 amino acids. Germline-derived CDR1 and CDR2 are GTSNPN and SVGIG (reference sequence). Trimming cost V 2 bases and J 3 bases, with 13 bases left between them. The CDR3, as DNA: TGTGCCTGGAGTTTAGGTCAGGGAGACTATGGCTACACCTTC. Translation gives CAWSLGQGDYGYTF. Drawing the rest from reference TRBV30 and TRBJ1-2, the complete variable domain is SQTIHQWPATLVQPVGSPLSLECTVEGTSNPNLYWYRQAAGRGLQLLFYSVGIGQISSEVPQNLSASRPQDRQFILSSKKLLLSDSGFYLCAWSLGQGDYGYTFGSGTRLTVV.

This clone was detected once. This chain uses TRBV5-1 with TRBJ2-2; 8 bases fit TRBD1. The germline V gene has CDR1 SGHRS and CDR2 YFSETQ. This CDR3 region has 15 residues. J was trimmed by 5 bases and V by 0 bases; bases with no gene match: 3. CDR3 region: CASSLDTGGTGELFF. The DNA for the CDR3 is TGCGCCAGCAGCTTGGACACAGGGGGAACCGGGGAGCTGTTTTTT.

This chain uses TRBV4-3 with TRBJ1-5; D is unresolved. V was cut by 0 bases and J by 3 bases, with 9 bases left in between. Germline CDR1 and CDR2: LGHNA and YSLEER. The CDR3 runs 15 residues. The CDR3 DNA sequence: TGCGCCAGCAGCCAAGATTTGCAGATCAATCAGCCCCAGCATTTT. As protein: CASSQDLQINQPQHF.

The chain combines TRBV10-3 with TRBJ1-2, with D perhaps matching TRBD1 (5 bases). Germline lookup yields CDR1 ENHRY and CDR2 SYGVKD. V lost 2 bases and J 4 bases, leaving 14 bases between the germline ends. This CDR3 region has 15 residues. CDR3 in amino acids: CAISENEGIIYGYTF. The CDR3 nucleotides read TGTGCCATCAGTGAGAACGAGGGGATCATCTATGGCTACACCTTC.

The chain joins TRBV28 to TRBJ2-5; perhaps TRBD1 as D (5 bases). In germline, CDR1 is MDHEN, CDR2 SYDVKM. The CDR3 is 14 residues long. V was clipped by 5 bases and J by 0 bases, with 10 bases between them. CDR3 nucleotides: TGTGCCAGCAGTGGGGCCGACTACCAAGAGACCCAGTACTTC. Protein: CASSGADYQETQYF.

The V and J genes are TRBV27 and TRBJ1-6; D not certain. Germline V gene data show CDR1 as MNHEY and CDR2 as SMNVEV (reference sequence). This CDR3 spans 13 amino acids. V was trimmed by 6 bases and J by 4 bases, leaving 7 bases between them. This CDR3 is CASRGSYNSPLHF. In DNA form, the CDR3 reads TGTGCCAGCAGAGGGAGTTATAATTCACCCCTCCACTTT.

The rearrangement joins TRBV6-5 to TRBJ1-2; TRBD1 matches 8 bases. CDR3 length: 15 amino acids. CDR1 MNHEY and CDR2 SVGAGI come from the germline V gene. V was clipped by 1 base and J by 3 bases; unmatched bases: 4. CDR3 bases: TGTGCCAGCAGTTACTTGTCAGGGGGCGACTATGGCTACACCTTC. Translation gives CASSYLSGGDYGYTF.

The chain employs TRBV5-1 and TRBJ1-1; D remains unclear. CDR1 and CDR2 (germline): SGHRS, YFSETQ. The CDR3 covers 15 residues. Trimming left V 4 bases short and J 1 base short, with 14 bases between. Here the CDR3 reads CASSRLEQPNTEAFF. As DNA, the CDR3 is TGCGCCAGCAGCCGCCTCGAGCAGCCGAACACTGAAGCTTTCTTT. Supplemented by reference TRBV5-1 and TRBJ1-1, the full variable domain reads KAGVTQTPRYLIKTRGQQVTLSCSPISGHRSVSWYQQTPGQGLQFLFEYFSETQRNKGNFPGRFSGRQFSNSRSEMNVSTLELGDSALYLCASSRLEQPNTEAFFGQGTRLTVV.

The chain links TRBV30 to TRBJ1-1; D is possibly TRBD1 (6 bases). CDR1 is GTSNPN and CDR2 is SVGIG in the germline V gene (reference sequence). V dropped 4 bases and J dropped 9 bases, with 18 bases sitting between them. The CDR3 is made up of 13 amino acids. For the CDR3, the DNA is TGTGCCTGGACCCCCTGGACAGCGGGAAAAGCTTTCTTT. Translation gives CAWTPWTAGKAFF.

The chain combines TRBV10-3 with TRBJ1-1, with 8 bases lining up with TRBD1. V lost 4 bases to trimming and J lost 5 bases; unmatched junction nucleotides: 9. From germline, CDR1 is ENHRY and CDR2 SYGVKD. CDR3 size: 15 residues. CDR3 DNA sequence: TGTGCCATCAGTGGGACAGGGAACGAGGGTACTGAAGCTTTCTTT. Translating gives CAISGTGNEGTEAFF.

Turning to this clone: A junction end diverges from the germline sequence, so it may reflect a read error. V and J are TRBV7-8 and TRBJ2-7; tentative D call: TRBD2 (6 bases). Germline assignment: CDR1 SGHVS and CDR2 FQNEAQ. The CDR3 runs to 17 residues. The CDR3: CASSLKDSRLVSHEQYF. For the CDR3, the DNA is TGTGCCAGCAGCTTAAAGGATAGTCGACTAGTCTCCCACGAGCAGTACTTC.

The chain couples TRBV7-2 to TRBJ2-7; 9 nucleotides agree with TRBD1. In germline, CDR1 is SGHTA, CDR2 FQGNSA. The V segment lost 5 bases and the J segment 4 bases; nucleotides outside the gene matches: 9. The CDR3 runs 15 residues. For the CDR3, the DNA is TGTGCCAGCAGCGCCCCGGACAGGGGAGCATACGAGCAGTACTTC. Residues: CASSAPDRGAYEQYF.

This rearrangement joins TRBV2 to TRBJ2-5; 12 bases align to TRBD2. There are 15 residues in the CDR3. Trimming at V came to 6 bases and at J to 5 bases, leaving 7 bases not matched to a gene. CDR1 and CDR2 from the germline V gene are SNHLY and FYNNEI. The CDR3 sequence: CASSMTSGRYETQYF. The CDR3 region has the DNA TGTGCCAGCAGCATGACTAGCGGGAGATATGAGACCCAGTACTTC.

The chain carries TRBV29-1 and TRBJ2-1; D is undetermined. Germline V gives CDR1 SQVTM, CDR2 ANQGSEA. The CDR3 runs to 11 residues. V was cut by 4 bases and J by 9 bases, with 10 bases left in between. CDR3 sequence (DNA): TGCAGCGTTGGGGTAGGTGGTGAGCAGTTCTTC. Translated, it gives CSVGVGGEQFF.

The CDR3 here is CASSYGDGFYEQYF. CDR3 nucleotide sequence: TGTGCCAGCAGTTACGGGGACGGATTCTACGAGCAGTACTTC. The J gene is TRBJ2-7, the V gene TRBV6-5; TRBD1 or TRBD2 may be the D gene (5 bases each). Between the trimmed V and J ends, which lost 2 bases and 3 bases, there was a span of 11 bases. The length of the CDR3 is 14 residues. In germline, CDR1 is MNHEY, CDR2 SVGAGI.